The clone carrying this TCR beta chain was counted many times. The antigen is not known. Germline V lookup: CDR1 KGHDR, CDR2 SFDVKD. The CDR3 consists of 15 residues. The V and J ends lost 5 bases and 7 bases, in that order; junction bases with no gene match: 7. The data originate from a study of identical twins. TCRdb analysed the 5' RACE reads with MiXCR anew, one entry per CDR3 protein. Of about 890,000 distinct CDR3 sequences in the sample, 10% to 15% were seen once. General study points: Because invariant MAIT and iNKT cells could be present, zero-insertion analyses could be partly confounded.

This same sample was also part of a study on yellow fever vaccine responses in identical twins.

Sequenced sample: PBMCs. The clonotype originates from a woman aged 18-30 years in good health. This sequence joins TRBV24-1 and TRBJ2-1, with 10 nucleotides matching TRBD1. The CDR3 DNA reads as TGTGCCACCAGTGGGGGCGGGACAGGGGCTAATGAGCAGTTCTTC. Its translation: CATSGGGTGANEQFF.